This TCR beta chain was retrieved from a study of OX40 agonist ivuxolimab in advanced cancers. The repertoire was sequenced with immunoSEQ multiplex PCR; TCRdb's copy has only in-frame clones and lacks some. The top ten clones hold approximately 3% of a sample with roughly 75,000 clones, approximately 90% of them seen once. Peripheral blood came from all dose cohorts at three timepoints. CDR1 and CDR2 (germline): SNHLY, FYNNEI. CDR3 length equals 15 residues. The V end lost 5 bases, the J end lost 2 bases, and 14 bases lay between the germline ends. V is TRBV2 and J is TRBJ2-3, with a tentative D call TRBD2 (6 bases). Source: CD4+ or CD8+ T cells sorted from blood, taken in a trial of the OX40 agonist ivuxolimab. The origin of this receptor is an adult with an advanced solid tumor such as melanoma, head and neck, liver or kidney cancer. CDR3 amino acids: CASSRRDSLTDTQYF. For the CDR3, the DNA is TGTGCCAGCAGTCGCCGGGACTCGCTCACAGATACGCAGTATTTT.